This T cell receptor beta chain was recovered during a study of blood T cell repertoires in COVID-19. TCRdb's table, derived via immunoSEQ multiplex PCR, lists solely in-frame clones and lacks some. The table has approximately 380,000 clones, roughly nine tenths seen once. The study recruited people aged roughly 18 to 89 years across around 24 US areas. A COVID-19 case was met by exposed participants within 2 weeks before study entry. V was pared by 0 bases and J by 5 bases, with 2 bases of the junction left unmatched. The length of the CDR3 is 16 residues. Germline V lookup: CDR1 SGDLS, CDR2 YYNGEE. This TCR derives from a middle-aged woman who had been exposed to COVID-19. J is TRBJ2-2 and V is TRBV9; 12 nucleotides line up with TRBD2. The sample taken for sequencing was PBMCs or T cells enriched from blood (not recorded which). The CDR3 DNA reads TGTGCCAGCAGCGTAGCTAGCGGGGGGGCAACCGGGGAGCTGTTTTTT. It is translated as CASSVASGGATGELFF.